This is a list of T cell receptor beta chains from one sample in a study of a mutant IDH1 vaccine in newly diagnosed glioma. These receptors have no identified antigens. Profiled with immunoSEQ multiplex PCR; TCRdb holds only in-frame clones, not every one. This sample yields about 120,000 clones, of which around 77% are seen a single time; 5.5% belongs to the top ten. The material was PBMCs, obtained from a glioma patient whose treatment included an IDH1 peptide vaccine. These TCRs come from a middle-aged man with glioma. CDR3s include the opening cysteine and the closing phenylalanine or tryptophan. D genes are given only for firm matches. Not all rows give a size; the values are once, few, many and, for expanded clones, a class.

d_call: NA; j_call: TRBJ2-6; v_call: TRBV18; clone_size: NA; cdr3_aa: CASSPIRAQGASGANVLTF; cdr3_nt: TGTGCCAGCTCACCAATCAGGGCCCAAGGGGCGTCTGGGGCCAACGTCCTGACTTTC
d_call: TRBD1; j_call: TRBJ1-3; v_call: TRBV6-5; clone_size: NA; cdr3_aa: CASSATQGFGNTIYF; cdr3_nt: TGTGCCAGCAGTGCTACACAGGGGTTTGGAAACACCATATATTTT
d_call: NA; j_call: TRBJ1-5; v_call: TRBV7-8; clone_size: once; cdr3_aa: CASSLNSGQINQPQHF; cdr3_nt: TGTGCCAGCAGCTTAAACTCAGGACAGATCAATCAGCCCCAGCATTTT
d_call: TRBD2; j_call: TRBJ2-1; v_call: TRBV9; clone_size: NA; cdr3_aa: CASSATSGVSYNEQFF; cdr3_nt: TGTGCCAGCAGCGCGACTAGCGGTGTATCCTACAATGAGCAGTTCTTC
d_call: TRBD2; j_call: TRBJ2-1; v_call: TRBV7-9; clone_size: NA; cdr3_aa: CASSLDRTSSYNEQFF; cdr3_nt: TGTGCCAGCAGCTTAGACAGGACTAGCTCCTACAATGAGCAGTTCTTC
d_call: NA; j_call: TRBJ2-2; v_call: TRBV5-6; clone_size: NA; cdr3_aa: CASSMTRKNTGELFF; cdr3_nt: TGTGCCAGCAGCATGACCAGGAAGAACACCGGGGAGCTGTTTTTT
d_call: NA; j_call: TRBJ1-2; v_call: TRBV5-6; clone_size: NA; cdr3_aa: CASSLVGRGEIGYGYTF; cdr3_nt: TGTGCCAGCAGCTTGGTCGGCCGTGGGGAGATTGGCTATGGCTACACCTTC
d_call: NA; j_call: TRBJ2-5; v_call: TRBV10-1; clone_size: NA; cdr3_aa: CASLGSGETQYF; cdr3_nt: TGCGCCAGTCTTGGGTCGGGAGAGACCCAGTACTTC
d_call: NA; j_call: TRBJ2-2; v_call: TRBV7-9; clone_size: NA; cdr3_aa: CASSFPGQTGELFF; cdr3_nt: TGTGCCAGCAGCTTTCCCGGACAAACCGGGGAGCTGTTTTTT
d_call: TRBD2; j_call: TRBJ2-1; v_call: TRBV9; clone_size: NA; cdr3_aa: CASSVGLAGGNEQFF; cdr3_nt: TGTGCCAGCAGCGTGGGGCTAGCGGGGGGCAATGAGCAGTTCTTC
d_call: NA; j_call: TRBJ1-4; v_call: TRBV18; clone_size: few; cdr3_aa: CASSPSLGTNEKLFF; cdr3_nt: TGTGCCAGCTCACCGTCCCTGGGCACTAATGAAAAACTGTTTTTT
d_call: TRBD2; j_call: TRBJ2-1; v_call: TRBV5-6; clone_size: NA; cdr3_aa: CASSLVLAGVNEQFF; cdr3_nt: TGTGCCAGCAGCTTGGTTCTAGCGGGGGTCAATGAGCAGTTCTTC
d_call: NA; j_call: TRBJ1-2; v_call: TRBV18; clone_size: NA; cdr3_aa: CASSHEWKGYTF; cdr3_nt: TGTGCCAGCTCGCACGAGTGGAAAGGCTACACCTTC
d_call: NA; j_call: TRBJ2-2; v_call: TRBV6-4; clone_size: many; cdr3_aa: CASSDSAGNAGELFF; cdr3_nt: TGTGCCAGCAGTGACTCGGCAGGGAATGCCGGGGAGCTGTTTTTT
d_call: NA; j_call: TRBJ1-1; v_call: TRBV4-1; clone_size: NA; cdr3_aa: CASSLSTSTGESTEAFF; cdr3_nt: TGCGCCAGCAGCCTAAGCACTTCAACGGGGGAGAGCACTGAAGCTTTCTTT
d_call: NA; j_call: TRBJ1-5; v_call: TRBV10-3; clone_size: NA; cdr3_aa: CASNWDWGQPQHF; cdr3_nt: TGTGCCTCGAATTGGGATTGGGGTCAGCCCCAGCATTTT
d_call: NA; j_call: TRBJ2-7; v_call: TRBV7-9; clone_size: NA; cdr3_aa: CASSLAGGSEQYF; cdr3_nt: TGTGCCAGCAGCTTAGCGGGCGGGTCCGAGCAGTACTTC
d_call: TRBD2; j_call: TRBJ2-3; v_call: TRBV5-1; clone_size: NA; cdr3_aa: CASSSGLASTDTQYF; cdr3_nt: TGCGCCAGCAGCTCGGGACTAGCGAGCACAGATACGCAGTATTTT
d_call: NA; j_call: TRBJ2-7; v_call: TRBV30; clone_size: NA; cdr3_aa: CAWSSGGVEFEQYF; cdr3_nt: TGTGCCTGGAGTTCAGGAGGGGTGGAGTTCGAGCAGTACTTC
d_call: NA; j_call: TRBJ2-1; v_call: TRBV10-2; clone_size: NA; cdr3_aa: CASSERVLSSYNEQFF; cdr3_nt: TGCGCCAGCAGTGAGAGGGTGTTGAGCTCCTACAATGAGCAGTTCTTC
d_call: TRBD1; j_call: TRBJ2-2; v_call: TRBV5-8; clone_size: NA; cdr3_aa: CASSLWQGALSGELFF; cdr3_nt: TGTGCCAGCAGCTTGTGGCAGGGGGCGCTTTCCGGGGAGCTGTTTTTT
d_call: TRBD2; j_call: TRBJ2-1; v_call: TRBV5-8; clone_size: NA; cdr3_aa: CASMTRLAGVEEQFF; cdr3_nt: TGTGCCAGCATGACTAGACTAGCGGGAGTAGAAGAGCAGTTCTTC
d_call: TRBD2; j_call: TRBJ2-7; v_call: TRBV7-8; clone_size: few; cdr3_aa: CASSSDPTSSHEQYF; cdr3_nt: TGTGCCAGCAGCTCCGATCCGACTAGCAGCCACGAGCAGTACTTC
d_call: TRBD1; j_call: TRBJ2-7; v_call: TRBV15; clone_size: NA; cdr3_aa: CATSRDQGVSYEQYF; cdr3_nt: TGTGCCACCAGCAGAGATCAGGGGGTCTCCTACGAGCAGTACTTC
d_call: NA; j_call: TRBJ1-3; v_call: TRBV5-8; clone_size: once; cdr3_aa: CASRRAPRTYSGNTIYF; cdr3_nt: TGTGCCAGCAGACGGGCCCCCAGAACGTATTCTGGAAACACCATATATTTT
d_call: TRBD1; j_call: TRBJ1-2; v_call: TRBV15; clone_size: NA; cdr3_aa: CATSRQSTGPYGYTF; cdr3_nt: TGTGCCACCAGCAGACAATCGACAGGGCCCTATGGCTACACCTTC
d_call: NA; j_call: TRBJ1-1; v_call: TRBV5-4; clone_size: NA; cdr3_aa: CASSSRGQGTSPGFF; cdr3_nt: TGTGCCAGCAGCTCTCGGGGGCAGGGAACTTCCCCTGGTTTCTTT
d_call: NA; j_call: TRBJ1-4; v_call: TRBV18; clone_size: NA; cdr3_aa: CASSPIMAVNEKLFF; cdr3_nt: TGTGCCAGCTCACCAATCATGGCAGTAAATGAAAAACTGTTTTTT
d_call: NA; j_call: TRBJ2-5; v_call: TRBV30; clone_size: few; cdr3_aa: CAWGGSETQYF; cdr3_nt: TGTGCCTGGGGAGGGTCAGAGACCCAGTACTTC
d_call: NA; j_call: TRBJ2-2; v_call: TRBV18; clone_size: NA; cdr3_aa: CASSPLMLNTFTGELFF; cdr3_nt: TGTGCCAGCTCACCGCTTATGCTTAACACCTTCACCGGGGAGCTGTTTTTT
d_call: NA; j_call: TRBJ1-5; v_call: TRBV6-6; clone_size: NA; cdr3_aa: CASSYARGAQPQHF; cdr3_nt: TGTGCCAGCAGTTATGCGAGGGGGGCGCAGCCCCAGCATTTT
d_call: NA; j_call: TRBJ1-4; v_call: TRBV6-6; clone_size: NA; cdr3_aa: CASKPTGPSNEKLFF; cdr3_nt: TGTGCCAGCAAGCCGACAGGCCCTAGTAATGAAAAACTGTTTTTT
d_call: NA; j_call: TRBJ2-5; v_call: TRBV20-1; clone_size: NA; cdr3_aa: CSAGETQYF; cdr3_nt: TGCAGTGCCGGAGAGACCCAGTACTTC
d_call: NA; j_call: TRBJ2-1; v_call: TRBV6-5; clone_size: NA; cdr3_aa: CASSPGSEQFF; cdr3_nt: TGTGCCAGCAGCCCAGGGTCTGAGCAGTTCTTC
d_call: NA; j_call: TRBJ2-3; v_call: TRBV4-3; clone_size: once; cdr3_aa: CASSQGTGGTDTQYF; cdr3_nt: TGCGCCAGCAGCCAAGGGACCGGGGGCACAGATACGCAGTATTTT
d_call: TRBD1; j_call: TRBJ1-5; v_call: TRBV5-5; clone_size: NA; cdr3_aa: CASSRTGGAGQPQHF; cdr3_nt: TGTGCCAGCAGCCGGACAGGGGGCGCAGGGCAGCCCCAGCATTTT
d_call: NA; j_call: TRBJ2-7; v_call: TRBV28; clone_size: NA; cdr3_aa: CASSLFSAQRSYEQYF; cdr3_nt: TGTGCCAGCAGTTTATTTAGCGCCCAGCGGTCCTACGAGCAGTACTTC
d_call: TRBD1; j_call: TRBJ2-5; v_call: TRBV7-2; clone_size: NA; cdr3_aa: CASSYRGRPETQYF; cdr3_nt: TGTGCCAGCAGCTACAGGGGGCGGCCAGAGACCCAGTACTTC
d_call: NA; j_call: TRBJ2-1; v_call: TRBV25-1; clone_size: NA; cdr3_aa: CASSRVGNEQFF; cdr3_nt: TGTGCCAGCAGCAGGGTGGGAAATGAGCAGTTCTTC
d_call: NA; j_call: TRBJ2-5; v_call: TRBV15; clone_size: NA; cdr3_aa: CATSRGGPQETQYF; cdr3_nt: TGTGCCACCAGCAGAGGGGGGCCCCAAGAGACCCAGTACTTC
d_call: NA; j_call: TRBJ1-1; v_call: TRBV25-1; clone_size: few; cdr3_aa: CASTSGVNTEAFF; cdr3_nt: TGTGCCAGCACTTCAGGAGTGAACACTGAAGCTTTCTTT
d_call: NA; j_call: TRBJ2-2; v_call: TRBV9; clone_size: NA; cdr3_aa: CASSVGIQNTGELFF; cdr3_nt: TGTGCCAGCAGCGTAGGGATCCAGAACACCGGGGAGCTGTTTTTT
d_call: TRBD2; j_call: TRBJ2-2; v_call: TRBV25-1; clone_size: NA; cdr3_aa: CASRDSIAGVTGELFF; cdr3_nt: TGTGCCAGCAGAGACTCAATAGCGGGAGTCACCGGGGAGCTGTTTTTT
d_call: NA; j_call: TRBJ2-3; v_call: TRBV18; clone_size: NA; cdr3_aa: CASSPLRGGLTDTQYF; cdr3_nt: TGTGCCAGCTCACCACTGAGGGGGGGCTTGACAGATACGCAGTATTTT
d_call: TRBD1; j_call: TRBJ2-1; v_call: TRBV7-9; clone_size: NA; cdr3_aa: CASSLVQGARNEQFF; cdr3_nt: TGTGCCAGCAGCCTAGTACAGGGGGCACGCAATGAGCAGTTCTTC
d_call: NA; j_call: TRBJ2-7; v_call: TRBV27; clone_size: NA; cdr3_aa: CASSRAQGYEQYF; cdr3_nt: TGTGCCAGCAGTCGCGCACAGGGTTACGAGCAGTACTTC
d_call: TRBD1; j_call: TRBJ1-4; v_call: TRBV7-2; clone_size: NA; cdr3_aa: CASSLSGQGENEKLFF; cdr3_nt: TGTGCCAGCAGCTTATCCGGACAGGGGGAGAATGAAAAACTGTTTTTT
d_call: TRBD1; j_call: TRBJ1-2; v_call: TRBV28; clone_size: NA; cdr3_aa: CASNLDRGRRGYTF; cdr3_nt: TGTGCCAGCAATCTCGACAGGGGGCGACGTGGCTACACCTTC
d_call: TRBD1; j_call: TRBJ1-4; v_call: TRBV19; clone_size: NA; cdr3_aa: CASSAQGALGTNEKLFF; cdr3_nt: TGTGCCAGTAGCGCACAGGGGGCTTTAGGGACTAATGAAAAACTGTTTTTT
d_call: NA; j_call: TRBJ1-1; v_call: TRBV27; clone_size: once; cdr3_aa: CASSPLPRGTNTEAFF; cdr3_nt: TGTGCCAGCAGTCCTCTCCCAAGGGGGACGAACACTGAAGCTTTCTTT
d_call: NA; j_call: TRBJ2-1; v_call: TRBV18; clone_size: NA; cdr3_aa: CASSPYRINEQFF; cdr3_nt: TGTGCCAGCTCACCATACAGGATCAATGAGCAGTTCTTC
d_call: TRBD1; j_call: TRBJ1-2; v_call: TRBV19; clone_size: NA; cdr3_aa: CASTRDRGLGDGYTF; cdr3_nt: TGTGCCAGTACCCGGGACAGGGGGCTTGGGGATGGCTACACCTTC
d_call: TRBD2; j_call: TRBJ2-5; v_call: TRBV7-2; clone_size: NA; cdr3_aa: CASSSKRLAGQETQYF; cdr3_nt: TGTGCCAGCAGCTCAAAAAGACTAGCGGGCCAAGAGACCCAGTACTTC
d_call: NA; j_call: TRBJ2-2; v_call: TRBV5-1; clone_size: NA; cdr3_aa: CAFRDVNTGELFF; cdr3_nt: TGCGCCTTCAGGGACGTTAACACCGGGGAGCTGTTTTTT
d_call: TRBD1; j_call: TRBJ2-7; v_call: TRBV28; clone_size: NA; cdr3_aa: CASSFRTGVVYEQYF; cdr3_nt: TGTGCCAGCAGTTTTAGGACAGGAGTCGTGTACGAGCAGTACTTC